This entry lists 5 T cell receptor beta chains sequenced from one sample in a study of T cells after yellow fever vaccination. From the 5' RACE reads, TCRdb called clonotypes with MiXCR, one entry per CDR3 protein. The data contain around 400,000 distinct CDR3 sequences, roughly 11% of them singletons. The specimen comprised PBMCs, sampled on the day of the first yellow fever vaccination. Receptors originate from a man aged 18 to 29 who received the YFV17D yellow fever vaccine.

The chain couples TRBV30 to TRBJ1-2; 12 bases are a match to TRBD1. Unmatched junction bases numbered 12, after V lost 5 bases and J lost 8 bases. The CDR3 spans 15 residues. Germline V gene data show CDR1 as GTSNPN and CDR2 as SVGIG (reference sequence). CDR3 nucleotide sequence: TGTGCCTGGGAAGCTTTCGGGACAGGGGGCGTCGGCTACACCTTC. It encodes CAWEAFGTGGVGYTF.

This clonotype was seen a few times. The chain uses TRBV15 and TRBJ1-2, with D tentatively TRBD1 (5 bases). The CDR3 sequence is 13 residues long. The V gene lost 2 bases and the J gene lost 6 bases, with 10 bases spanning the gap. CDR1 and CDR2 from the germline V gene are LNHNV and YYDKDF (reference sequence). The CDR3 reads CATSRRGGDGYTF. Written as DNA, the CDR3 is TGTGCCACCAGCAGAAGGGGCGGGGATGGCTACACCTTC. The whole variable domain, remainder taken from reference TRBV15 and TRBJ1-2, is DAMVIQNPRYQVTQFGKPVTLSCSQTLNHNVMYWYQQKSSQAPKLLFHYYDKDFNNEADTPDNFQSRRPNTSFCFLDIRSPGLGDTAMYLCATSRRGGDGYTFGSGTRLTVV.

In this sample, this clonotype turned up many times. This sequence joins TRBV7-9 and TRBJ1-1; a weak D match, TRBD1 (5 bases). This CDR3 region has 16 residues. The germline V gene encodes CDR1 SEHNR and CDR2 FQNEAQ (reference sequence). Trimming left V 1 base short and J 3 bases short, with 15 bases between. Here the CDR3 DNA reads TGTGCCAGCAGCTTAGGGTTCGGCAAAGGGGACACTGAAGCTTTCTTT. Protein product: CASSLGFGKGDTEAFF.

The chain has TRBV15 and TRBJ1-4, with TRBD1 as a possible D gene (6 bases). The length of the CDR3 is 15 residues. The germline V gene encodes CDR1 LNHNV and CDR2 YYDKDF (reference sequence). V gave up 5 bases and J gave up 6 bases, with 16 bases separating them. The CDR3 loop reads CATSGNRESYEKLFF. The CDR3 DNA reads TGTGCCACCAGCGGGAACAGGGAGAGTTATGAAAAACTGTTTTTT.

This clonotype was observed a handful of times. The chain has TRBV7-7 and TRBJ2-3; no clear D gene. CDR3 length: 14 residues. The germline CDR1 and CDR2 sequences are SSHAT and FNYEAQ (reference sequence). Trimming took off 3 bases at V and 0 bases at J, with 7 bases between the two ends. The CDR3 is CASSFGSSTDTQYF. The CDR3 DNA reads TGTGCCAGCAGCTTTGGTAGTAGCACAGATACGCAGTATTTT.